This T cell receptor beta chain was retrieved from a study of cytomegalovirus exposure and HLA in healthy donors. Study overall: The Caucasian-associated ancestry cluster held 80% to 90% of 350 to 450 genotyped donors.

The PCR ran on 60 Vbeta and 13 Jbeta primers. The table came from immunoSEQ multiplex PCR; TCRdb's copy has only in-frame clones and leaves some out. This sample has around 240,000 clones; 82% occur once, and the top ten carry 4.5% to 6%. Study observations and caveats: TCR beta V segments were, for the most part, productive about 87% or about 30% of the time in an earlier analysis. The authors later linked a missense DCLRE1C variant to TCR beta V- and J-gene trimming.

This clone was counted only a few times. Its matching antigen is unknown. V lost 4 bases to trimming and J lost 8 bases; unmatched junction nucleotides: 6. The CDR3 has 13 residues. The germline gives CDR1 ENHRY, CDR2 SYGVKD. The sequenced material came from PBMCs. This sequence was found in a middle-aged woman in good health and CMV-seropositive. V and J are TRBV10-3 and TRBJ1-1; the match to TRBD1 covers 8 bases. Here the CDR3 reads CAISVDRDREAFF. CDR3 DNA: TGTGCCATCAGTGTGGACCGGGACAGGGAAGCTTTCTTT.